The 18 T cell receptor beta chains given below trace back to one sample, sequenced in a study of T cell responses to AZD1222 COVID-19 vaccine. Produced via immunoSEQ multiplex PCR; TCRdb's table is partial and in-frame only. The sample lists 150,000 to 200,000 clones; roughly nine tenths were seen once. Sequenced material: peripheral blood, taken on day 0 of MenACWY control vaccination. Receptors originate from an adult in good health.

In DNA form, the CDR3 reads TGTGCCAGCAGATATATGGGTCTCGGCGATCAGCCCCAGCATTTT. Translated: CASRYMGLGDQPQHF. The J gene is TRBJ1-5, the V gene TRBV28, with no clear D. V was pared by 6 bases and J by 5 bases, with 17 bases between. Germline V CDR1 and CDR2: MDHEN, SYDVKM. This CDR3 region has 15 residues.

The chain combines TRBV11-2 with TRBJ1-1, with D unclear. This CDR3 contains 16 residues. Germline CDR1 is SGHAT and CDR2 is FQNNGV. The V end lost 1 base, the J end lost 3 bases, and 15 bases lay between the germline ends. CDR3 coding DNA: TGTGCCAGCAGCTTAGGTCGGCCCCCAAGTTACACTGAAGCTTTCTTT. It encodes CASSLGRPPSYTEAFF.

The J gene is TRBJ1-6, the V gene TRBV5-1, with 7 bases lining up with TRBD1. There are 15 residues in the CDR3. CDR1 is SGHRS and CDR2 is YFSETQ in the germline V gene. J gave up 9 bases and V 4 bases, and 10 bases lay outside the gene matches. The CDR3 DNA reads TGCGCCAGCAGCCAACAGGGGACCCCCGGTTCACCCCTCCACTTT. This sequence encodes CASSQQGTPGSPLHF.

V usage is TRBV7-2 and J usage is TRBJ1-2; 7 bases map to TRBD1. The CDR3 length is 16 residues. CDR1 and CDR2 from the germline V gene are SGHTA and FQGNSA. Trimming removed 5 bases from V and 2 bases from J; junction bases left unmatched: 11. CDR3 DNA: TGTGCCAGCAGCCGGTCCGGGACAGCTCTGAACTATGGCTACACCTTC. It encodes CASSRSGTALNYGYTF.

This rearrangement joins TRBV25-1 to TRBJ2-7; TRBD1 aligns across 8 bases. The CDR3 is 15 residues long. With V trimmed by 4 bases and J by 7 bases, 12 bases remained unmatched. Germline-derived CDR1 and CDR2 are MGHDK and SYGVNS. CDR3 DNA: TGTGCCAGCAGTGCGGCGGACAGGGCTAGTGGTGAGCAGTACTTC. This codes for CASSAADRASGEQYF.

In DNA form, the CDR3 reads TGCAGCGTCGCTACAGGGGTGGGGAATCAGCCCCAGCATTTT. It is translated as CSVATGVGNQPQHF. V and J are TRBV29-1 and TRBJ1-5; 7 bases are shared with TRBD1. The V gene's germline CDR1 is SQVTM and CDR2 ANQGSEA. This CDR3 is built from 14 residues. Unmatched junction bases numbered 9, after V lost 6 bases and J lost 4 bases.

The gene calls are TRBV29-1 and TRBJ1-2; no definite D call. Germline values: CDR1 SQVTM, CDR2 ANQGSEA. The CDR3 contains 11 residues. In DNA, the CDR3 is TGCGGGGTAGGAGGGTTGGAGGGCTACACCTTC. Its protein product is CGVGGLEGYTF.

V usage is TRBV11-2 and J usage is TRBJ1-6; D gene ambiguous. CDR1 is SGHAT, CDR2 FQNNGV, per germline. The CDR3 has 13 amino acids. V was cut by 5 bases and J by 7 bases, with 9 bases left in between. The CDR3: CASSPVGNSPLHF. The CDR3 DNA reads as TGTGCCAGCAGCCCAGTCGGGAATTCACCCCTCCACTTT.

CDR3 nucleotides: TGTGCCAGCAGTCCTACTGGGGAGTCTAGCACAGATACGCAGTATTTT. Its protein product is CASSPTGESSTDTQYF. The chain employs TRBV4-2 and TRBJ2-3; TRBD2 might be the D (5 bases). V dropped 6 bases and J dropped 0 bases, with 16 bases sitting between them. This CDR3 contains 16 residues. The V gene's germline CDR1 is LGHNA and CDR2 YNFKEQ.

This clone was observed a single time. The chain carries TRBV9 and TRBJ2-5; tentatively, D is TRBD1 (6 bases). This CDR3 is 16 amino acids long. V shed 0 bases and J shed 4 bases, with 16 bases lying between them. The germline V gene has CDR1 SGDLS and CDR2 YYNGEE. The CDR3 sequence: CASSVDPGVLGETQYF. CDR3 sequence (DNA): TGTGCCAGCAGCGTAGATCCAGGGGTGCTGGGAGAGACCCAGTACTTC.

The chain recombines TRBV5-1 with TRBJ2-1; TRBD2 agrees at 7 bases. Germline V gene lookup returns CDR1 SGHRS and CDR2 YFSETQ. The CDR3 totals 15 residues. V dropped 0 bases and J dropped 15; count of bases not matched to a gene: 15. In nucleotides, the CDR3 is TGCGCCAGCAGCTTGGAGGGGACTACCCTCTTAGGCCGGTTCTTC. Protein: CASSLEGTTLLGRFF.

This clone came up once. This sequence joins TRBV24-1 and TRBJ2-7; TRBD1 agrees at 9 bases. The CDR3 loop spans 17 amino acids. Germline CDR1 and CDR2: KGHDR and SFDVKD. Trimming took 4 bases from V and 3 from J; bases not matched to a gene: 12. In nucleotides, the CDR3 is TGTGCCACCAGTGACTGGGACAGGGAATTTCGACACTACGAGCAGTACTTC. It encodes CATSDWDREFRHYEQYF.

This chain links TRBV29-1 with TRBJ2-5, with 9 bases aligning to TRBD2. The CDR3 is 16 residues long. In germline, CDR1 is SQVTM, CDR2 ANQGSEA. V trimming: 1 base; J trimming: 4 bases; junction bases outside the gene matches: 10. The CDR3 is CSVEGYGLARGETQYF. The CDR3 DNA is TGCAGCGTTGAAGGATACGGACTAGCGAGGGGAGAGACCCAGTACTTC.

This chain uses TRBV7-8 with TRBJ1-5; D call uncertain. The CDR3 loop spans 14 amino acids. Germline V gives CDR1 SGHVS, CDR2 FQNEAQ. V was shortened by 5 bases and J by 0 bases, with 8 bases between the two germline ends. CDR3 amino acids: CASSTTNSNQPQHF. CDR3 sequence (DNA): TGTGCCAGCAGCACAACGAATAGCAATCAGCCCCAGCATTTT.

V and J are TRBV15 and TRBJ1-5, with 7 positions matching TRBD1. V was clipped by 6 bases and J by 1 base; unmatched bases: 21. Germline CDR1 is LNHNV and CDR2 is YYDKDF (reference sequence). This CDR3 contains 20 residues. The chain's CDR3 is CATRDTQLGQKQTSNQPQHF. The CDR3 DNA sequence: TGTGCCACCAGAGATACCCAATTGGGACAGAAGCAAACAAGCAATCAGCCCCAGCATTTT. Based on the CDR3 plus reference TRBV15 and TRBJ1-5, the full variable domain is DAMVIQNPRYQVTQFGKPVTLSCSQTLNHNVMYWYQQKSSQAPKLLFHYYDKDFNNEADTPDNFQSRRPNTSFCFLDIRSPGLGDTAMYLCATRDTQLGQKQTSNQPQHFGDGTRLSIL.

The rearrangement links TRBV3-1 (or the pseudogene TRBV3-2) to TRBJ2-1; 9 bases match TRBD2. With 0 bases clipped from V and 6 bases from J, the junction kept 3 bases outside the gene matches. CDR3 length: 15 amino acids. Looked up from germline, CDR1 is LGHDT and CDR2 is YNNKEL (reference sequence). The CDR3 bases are TGTGCCAGCAGCCAAGAGGCTAGCGGGACCAATGAGCAGTTCTTC. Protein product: CASSQEASGTNEQFF.

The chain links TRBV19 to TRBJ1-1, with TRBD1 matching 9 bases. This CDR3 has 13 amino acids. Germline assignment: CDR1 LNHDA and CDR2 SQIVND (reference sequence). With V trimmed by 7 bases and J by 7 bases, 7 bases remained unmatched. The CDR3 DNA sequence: TGTGCCAGTAATAACAGGGGGCAGGTTGAAGCTTTCTTT. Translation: CASNNRGQVEAFF.

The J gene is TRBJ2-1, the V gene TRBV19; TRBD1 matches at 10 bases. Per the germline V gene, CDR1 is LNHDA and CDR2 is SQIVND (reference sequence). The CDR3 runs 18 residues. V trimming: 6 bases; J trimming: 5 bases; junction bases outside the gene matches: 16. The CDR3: CASRNNAGQGKKNNEQFF. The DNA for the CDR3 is TGTGCCAGTAGAAACAATGCGGGACAGGGGAAAAAGAACAATGAGCAGTTCTTC.